This T cell receptor beta chain was profiled in a study of T cells in Graves' hyperthyroidism and ophthalmopathy. Regarding the study as a whole: Ophthalmopathy onset followed model prediction by a median roughly 6 months.

In this sample, this clonotype turned up a few times. What it binds is not known. Uncontrolled infection, other autoimmune disease, pregnancy or lactation excluded patients. CDR1 and CDR2 from the germline V gene are KGHDR and SFDVKD. The CDR3 loop spans 14 amino acids. Trimming left V 4 bases short and J 1 base short, with 6 bases between. The source material, RNA transcripts, was used to amplify TCR beta CDR3 regions. Primed by the HTBI set, a first-round RT-PCR was run on the TCR CDR3. In TCRdb, the multiplex PCR reads were re-called with MiXCR into one record per CDR3 protein. The sample lists nearly 600,000 distinct CDR3 sequences, approximately 14% occurring once.

V usage is TRBV24-1 and J usage is TRBJ2-2, with D uncertain. Sequencing was done on a sample of blood. The sequence was collected from a woman aged 30 to 39 with Graves' hyperthyroidism that later progressed to Graves' ophthalmopathy. The CDR3, as DNA: TGTGCCACCAGTGAAGGAAGGAACACCGGGGAGCTGTTTTTT. This translates into CATSEGRNTGELFF.